This TCR beta chain stems from a study of blood T cell repertoires in COVID-19. On the study more broadly: There were acute and convalescent COVID-19 samples, and they came from the United States, Italy and Spain. Nucleic acid was either cDNA or gDNA, and it came from T cells, B-cell-depleted T cells, or PBMCs.

As originally analysed: Estimates of nucleated cell counts were drawn from the amplification of reference gene primers. Libraries were prepared by immunoSEQ multiplex PCR; TCRdb keeps only in-frame clonotypes and omits some of them. V, J and clone size are those of that table, while D and trimming were read from the DNA. Of about 260,000 clones listed, roughly 84% were seen once; the top ten hold 4.2%. The ends lost 6 bases at V and 10 bases at J; junction bases unmatched: 9. This CDR3 has 15 amino acids. Germline lookup yields CDR1 KGHSH and CDR2 LQKENI. Sequencing used peripheral blood. The receptor comes from a man aged 55 to 69 with acute or convalescent COVID-19. The chain is built from TRBV18 and TRBJ1-6, with 10 positions matching TRBD1. The CDR3 here is CASSPTGTGESPLHF. The CDR3 DNA follows: TGTGCCAGCTCTCCGACCGGGACAGGGGAATCACCCCTCCACTTT.